What follows are 14 T cell receptor beta chains derived from one specimen sequenced in a study of blood T cell repertoires in COVID-19. The assay was immunoSEQ multiplex PCR, and TCRdb's table has in-frame clones only and misses some. The sample carries tens of thousands of clones, roughly 87% recorded once. The sequencing sample was made of peripheral blood. These receptors originate from a woman in her fifties or sixties with COVID-19, enrolled during active disease.

This clone was observed once. The chain recombines TRBV6-5 with TRBJ2-3; 8 bases are a match to TRBD1. The germline V gene encodes CDR1 MNHEY and CDR2 SVGAGI. With 0 bases clipped from V and 6 bases from J, the junction kept 8 bases outside the gene matches. The CDR3 loop spans 16 amino acids. The chain's CDR3 is CASSYSRQGAGDTQYF. The CDR3 nucleotides read TGTGCCAGCAGTTACTCCAGGCAGGGGGCCGGGGATACGCAGTATTTT.

The rearrangement links TRBV7-9 to TRBJ1-4, with unresolved D. V lost 3 bases and J lost 0, with 8 bases in between. The CDR3 has 15 amino acids. Germline lookup yields CDR1 SEHNR and CDR2 FQNEAQ (reference sequence). DNA of the CDR3: TGTGCCAGCAGCTTCCCGGGAGCAACTAATGAAAAACTGTTTTTT. This gives the protein CASSFPGATNEKLFF.

The chain has TRBV24-1 and TRBJ2-1, with D possibly TRBD1 on 5 matching bases. Trimming shortened V by 4 bases and J by 2 bases, and 11 bases separated the two germline ends. The CDR3 spans 15 residues. Germline CDR1 reads KGHDR; CDR2 reads SFDVKD. In DNA, the CDR3 is TGTGCCACCAGTGAAGGTGGGGCCCCCTACAATGAGCAGTTCTTC. Encoded protein: CATSEGGAPYNEQFF.

This clone has just a few counts. The chain has TRBV2 and TRBJ1-4; TRBD1 matches at 7 bases. Germline V gene data show CDR1 as SNHLY and CDR2 as FYNNEI. V lost 6 bases and J lost 6; bases outside the gene matches: 1. This CDR3 has 12 residues. The CDR3: CASSRGYEKLFF. CDR3 nucleotide sequence: TGTGCCAGCAGCAGGGGGTATGAAAAACTGTTTTTT.

The V and J genes are TRBV12-5 and TRBJ1-5; no clear D. The ends were cut back, 3 bases at V and 0 bases at J, with 9 bases in the middle. This CDR3 spans 15 amino acids. The germline V gene has CDR1 LGHNT and CDR2 FRNRAP. CDR3 protein: CASGFPGNSNQPQHF. In nucleotides, the CDR3 is TGTGCTAGTGGTTTCCCCGGTAATAGCAATCAGCCCCAGCATTTT.

The V gene is TRBV9, the J gene TRBJ2-3, with 10 positions matching TRBD2. CDR1 is SGDLS and CDR2 is YYNGEE in the germline V gene. This CDR3 spans 16 amino acids. V shed 0 bases and J 3 bases; nucleotides not matched to a gene: 4. CDR3 bases: TGTGCCAGCAGCGTAGGACTAGCGGGTTTAACAGATACGCAGTATTTT. This sequence encodes CASSVGLAGLTDTQYF.

The chain uses TRBV6-5 and TRBJ1-2, with D hard to call. The CDR3 has 11 amino acids. Germline CDR1 reads MNHEY; CDR2 reads SVGAGI. V was pared by 8 bases and J by 2 bases, with 6 bases between. The CDR3 nucleotides read TGTGCCAGCGCGGGGAACTATGGCTACACCTTC. This gives the protein CASAGNYGYTF.

The chain employs TRBV28 and TRBJ1-3, with a weak D call TRBD1 (5 bases). This CDR3 is built from 16 residues. Germline V lookup: CDR1 MDHEN, CDR2 SYDVKM. Trimming shortened V by 5 bases and J by 4 bases, and 18 bases separated the two germline ends. The CDR3 DNA reads as TGTGCCAGCAGTGGGACTATGCGGGCGGAAGGAAACACCATATATTTT. Encoded protein: CASSGTMRAEGNTIYF.

The V gene is TRBV6-5, the J gene TRBJ1-1, with D unclear. Germline CDR1 and CDR2: MNHEY and SVGAGI. CDR3 length: 15 residues. The V end was cut by 0 bases, the J end by 1 base, with 9 bases between. DNA of the CDR3: TGTGCCAGCAGTTACTCGACACTTCGGAACACTGAAGCTTTCTTT. Its protein product is CASSYSTLRNTEAFF.

This chain links TRBV6-5 with TRBJ2-7; D remains unclear. Germline CDR1 reads MNHEY; CDR2 reads SVGAGI. The CDR3 sequence is 15 residues long. Trimming cost V 0 bases and J 0 bases, with 9 bases left between them. The CDR3 nucleotides are TGTGCCAGCAGTTACTCGTCGGCGGACTCCTACGAGCAGTACTTC. Translation: CASSYSSADSYEQYF.

V usage is TRBV2 and J usage is TRBJ2-2; 8 nucleotides agree with TRBD1. The CDR3 runs to 14 residues. J lost 6 bases, V lost 4 bases, and 4 bases had no gene match. Germline CDR1 SNHLY, CDR2 FYNNEI. The CDR3 sequence: CASSGHRGSGELFF. DNA for the CDR3: TGTGCCAGCAGTGGGCACAGGGGGTCCGGGGAGCTGTTTTTT.

As for this clone: One junction end disagrees with the germline gene, perhaps due to a read error. The chain has TRBV7-9 and TRBJ2-1, with TRBD2 matching 12 bases. The CDR3 contains 14 residues. Germline assignment: CDR1 SEHNR and CDR2 FQNEAQ (reference sequence). In DNA, the CDR3 is TGTGCCAGCAGCCTAGCGGGGGGGCTGGGTGAGCAGTTCTTC. It is translated as CASSLAGGLGEQFF. Filled out from reference TRBV7-9 and TRBJ2-1, the complete variable domain reads DTGVSQNPRHKITKRGQNVTFRCDPISEHNRLYWYRQTLGQGPEFLTYFQNEAQLEKSRLLSDRFSAERPKGSFSTLEIQRTEQGDSAMYLCASSLAGGLGEQFFGPGTRLTVL.

This chain uses TRBV7-2 with TRBJ2-1; 12 bases map to TRBD2. The CDR3 covers 15 residues. V lost 2 bases and J lost 7; bases outside the gene matches: 3. CDR1 is SGHTA, CDR2 FQGNSA, per germline. The CDR3 loop reads CASSLWLAGGNEQFF. CDR3 in DNA: TGTGCCAGCAGCTTATGGCTAGCGGGGGGGAATGAGCAGTTCTTC.

The chain carries TRBV11-1 and TRBJ2-3; D perhaps matches TRBD1 (6 bases). The CDR3 runs 15 residues. Germline V CDR1 and CDR2: SGHAT, FQDESV (reference sequence). V was clipped by 0 bases and J by 7 bases, with 14 bases between them. The CDR3 sequence is CASSLALDSKNTQYF. The CDR3 nucleotides are TGTGCCAGCAGCTTAGCGCTGGACAGCAAGAATACGCAGTATTTT. Looking up the rest from reference TRBV11-1 and TRBJ2-3 gives the full variable domain: EAEVAQSPRYKITEKSQAVAFWCDPISGHATLYWYRQILGQGPELLVQFQDESVVDDSQLPKDRFSAERLKGVDSTLKIQPAELGDSAMYLCASSLALDSKNTQYFGPGTRLTVL.